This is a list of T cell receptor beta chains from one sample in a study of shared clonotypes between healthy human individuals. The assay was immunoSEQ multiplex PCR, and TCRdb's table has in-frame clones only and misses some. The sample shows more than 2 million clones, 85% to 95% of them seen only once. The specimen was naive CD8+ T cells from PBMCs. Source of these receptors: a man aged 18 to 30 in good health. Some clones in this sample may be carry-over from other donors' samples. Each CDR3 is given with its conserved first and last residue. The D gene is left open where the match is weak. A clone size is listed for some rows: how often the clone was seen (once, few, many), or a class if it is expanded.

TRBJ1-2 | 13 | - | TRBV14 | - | CASSQAWGAGYTF | TGTGCCAGCAGCCAAGCGTGGGGCGCTGGCTACACCTTC
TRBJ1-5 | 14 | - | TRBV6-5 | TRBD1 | CASSPTGVGQPQHF | TGTGCCAGCAGTCCTACAGGGGTCGGGCAGCCCCAGCATTTT
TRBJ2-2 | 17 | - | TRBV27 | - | CASSLNDPWGSTGELFF | TGTGCCAGCAGTTTAAACGACCCCTGGGGGAGCACCGGGGAGCTGTTTTTT
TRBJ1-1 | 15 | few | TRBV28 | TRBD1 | CASSPLRGPGTEAFF | TGTGCCAGCAGTCCGCTTAGGGGGCCGGGGACTGAAGCTTTCTTT
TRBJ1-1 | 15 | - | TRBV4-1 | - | CASSQVMGGDTEAFF | TGCGCCAGCAGCCAAGTAATGGGGGGGGACACTGAAGCTTTCTTT
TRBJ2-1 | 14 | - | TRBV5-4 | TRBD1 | CASSLQGLSSEQFF | TGTGCCAGCAGCTTACAGGGGCTGAGTAGTGAGCAGTTCTTC
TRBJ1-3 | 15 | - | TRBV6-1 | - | CASRHDGTSGNTIYF | TGTGCCAGCAGACACGACGGAACCTCTGGAAACACCATATATTTT
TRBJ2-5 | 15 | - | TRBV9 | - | CASSVGQAYQETQYF | TGTGCCAGCAGCGTAGGACAGGCGTACCAAGAGACCCAGTACTTC
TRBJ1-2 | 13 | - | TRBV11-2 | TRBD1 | CASSYGQGQGYTF | TGTGCCAGCAGCTACGGACAGGGGCAGGGCTACACCTTC
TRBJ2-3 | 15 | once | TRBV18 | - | CASSPPQVLGDTQYF | TGTGCCAGCTCACCACCCCAGGTTCTAGGGGATACGCAGTATTTT
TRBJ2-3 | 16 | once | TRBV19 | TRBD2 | CASRVPGLAGEDTQYF | TGTGCCAGTCGCGTGCCGGGACTAGCGGGAGAAGATACGCAGTATTTT
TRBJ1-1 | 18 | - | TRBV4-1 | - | CASSQVAWGLGMNTEAFF | TGCGCCAGCAGCCAAGTAGCGTGGGGGCTGGGCATGAACACTGAAGCTTTCTTT
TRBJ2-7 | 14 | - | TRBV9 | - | CASSVGIGAYEQYF | TGTGCCAGCAGCGTAGGGATCGGAGCCTACGAGCAGTACTTC
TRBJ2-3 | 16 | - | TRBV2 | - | CASSEVRVGATDTQYF | TGTGCCAGCAGTGAAGTCCGGGTGGGTGCCACAGATACGCAGTATTTT
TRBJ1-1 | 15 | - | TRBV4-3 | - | CASSQGFEGDTEAFF | TGCGCCAGCAGCCAGGGATTTGAGGGCGACACTGAAGCTTTCTTT
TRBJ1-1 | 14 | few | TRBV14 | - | CASSPGLVNTEAFF | TGTGCCAGCAGCCCGGGACTAGTGAACACTGAAGCTTTCTTT
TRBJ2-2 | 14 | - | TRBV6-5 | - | CASSYWENTGELFF | TGTGCCAGCAGTTATTGGGAGAACACCGGGGAGCTGTTTTTT
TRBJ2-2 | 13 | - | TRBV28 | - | CASSWGRGGELFF | TGTGCCAGCAGTTGGGGCAGGGGCGGGGAGCTGTTTTTT
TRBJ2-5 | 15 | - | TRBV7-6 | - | CASSLVGGHLETQYF | TGTGCCAGCAGCTTAGTCGGGGGGCACTTGGAGACCCAGTACTTC
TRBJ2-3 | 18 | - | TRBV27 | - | CASSLTPGANHWADTQYF | TGTGCCAGCAGTTTAACCCCTGGGGCCAACCACTGGGCAGATACGCAGTATTTT
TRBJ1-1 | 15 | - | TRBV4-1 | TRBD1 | CASGSPGQGNAEAFF | TGCGCCAGCGGATCACCGGGACAGGGCAACGCTGAAGCTTTCTTT
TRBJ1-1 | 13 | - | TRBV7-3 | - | CASSPNRNTEAFF | TGTGCCAGCAGCCCAAACAGGAACACTGAAGCTTTCTTT
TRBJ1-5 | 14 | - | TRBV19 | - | CASGAQGVSEPQHF | TGTGCCAGTGGGGCACAGGGTGTGTCGGAGCCCCAGCATTTT
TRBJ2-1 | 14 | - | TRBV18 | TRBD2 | CASSVAGAYNEQFF | TGTGCCAGCTCAGTAGCGGGAGCCTACAATGAGCAGTTCTTC
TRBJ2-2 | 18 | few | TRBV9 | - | CASSVGLAKITNTGELFF | TGTGCCAGCAGCGTAGGGCTAGCGAAAATCACGAACACCGGGGAGCTGTTTTTT
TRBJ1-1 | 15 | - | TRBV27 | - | CASSLSAGVNTEAFF | TGTGCCAGCAGTTTATCGGCAGGGGTTAACACTGAAGCTTTCTTT
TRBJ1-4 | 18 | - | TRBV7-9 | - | CASSSRTANWGTNEKLFF | TGTGCCAGCAGCTCCAGGACAGCGAATTGGGGGACTAATGAAAAACTGTTTTTT
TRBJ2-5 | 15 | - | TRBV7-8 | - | CASSPRDGVQETQYF | TGTGCCAGCAGCCCCCGGGACGGTGTCCAAGAGACCCAGTACTTC
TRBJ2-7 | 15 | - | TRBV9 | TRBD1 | CASSTDRGPLYEQYF | TGTGCCAGCAGCACCGACAGGGGTCCATTGTACGAGCAGTACTTC
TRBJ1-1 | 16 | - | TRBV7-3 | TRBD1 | CASSLIRTGKNTEAFF | TGTGCCAGCAGCTTAATCCGGACAGGCAAGAACACTGAAGCTTTCTTT
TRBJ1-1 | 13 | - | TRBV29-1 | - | CSVEGGIEIAAFF | TGCAGCGTCGAGGGGGGCATAGAAATTGCGGCTTTCTTT
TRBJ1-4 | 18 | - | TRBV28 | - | CASTPLLDRIATNEKLFF | TGTGCCAGCACCCCTCTTCTCGACCGGATAGCAACTAATGAAAAACTGTTTTTT
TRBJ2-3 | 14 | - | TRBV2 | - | CASTVISDADTQYF | TGTGCCAGCACTGTAATCAGCGATGCAGATACGCAGTATTTT
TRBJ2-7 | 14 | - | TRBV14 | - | CASSQVTGAYEQYF | TGTGCCAGCAGCCAAGTGACGGGAGCCTACGAGCAGTACTTC
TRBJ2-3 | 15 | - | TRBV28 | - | CASSPGTYSTDTQYF | TGTGCCAGCTCACCGGGGACGTATAGCACAGATACGCAGTATTTT
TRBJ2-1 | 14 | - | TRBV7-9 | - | CASSLGEEVNEQFF | TGTGCCAGCAGCTTGGGGGAGGAGGTGAATGAGCAGTTCTTC
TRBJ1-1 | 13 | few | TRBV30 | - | CAWSVAGEVEAFF | TGTGCCTGGAGTGTAGCCGGGGAGGTTGAAGCTTTCTTT
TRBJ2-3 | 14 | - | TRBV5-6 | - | CASSSQGFTDTQYF | TGTGCCAGCAGCTCACAGGGTTTCACAGATACGCAGTATTTT
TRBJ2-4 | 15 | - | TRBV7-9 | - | CASSFSGDTKNIQYF | TGTGCCAGCAGCTTCTCCGGCGACACCAAAAACATTCAGTACTTC
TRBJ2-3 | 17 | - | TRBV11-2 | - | CASSPRPDSPPSDTQYF | TGTGCCAGCAGCCCAAGGCCCGACAGCCCTCCATCAGATACGCAGTATTTT
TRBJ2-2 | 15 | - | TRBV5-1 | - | CASSLGRTYTGELFF | TGCGCCAGCAGCTTGGGCAGGACTTACACCGGGGAGCTGTTTTTT
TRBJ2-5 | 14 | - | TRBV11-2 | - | CASSRRTDQETQYF | TGTGCCAGCAGCCGACGGACAGACCAAGAGACCCAGTACTTC
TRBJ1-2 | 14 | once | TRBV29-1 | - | CSVDLQPRTGGYTF | TGCAGCGTTGACCTCCAGCCCCGGACCGGTGGCTACACCTTC
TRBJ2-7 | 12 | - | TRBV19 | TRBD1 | CASGDRGYEQYF | TGTGCCAGTGGGGACAGGGGTTACGAGCAGTACTTC
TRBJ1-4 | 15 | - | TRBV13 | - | CASSATVTTNEKLFF | TGTGCCAGCAGCGCGACCGTCACAACTAATGAAAAACTGTTTTTT
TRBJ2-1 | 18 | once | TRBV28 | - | CASSLWGEGELSYNEQFF | TGTGCCAGCAGTTTGTGGGGGGAGGGGGAGCTCTCCTACAATGAGCAGTTCTTC
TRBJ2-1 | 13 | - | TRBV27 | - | CASSLTPYNEQFF | TGTGCCAGCAGTTTAACCCCTTACAATGAGCAGTTCTTC
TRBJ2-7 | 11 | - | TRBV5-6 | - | CASSVGYEQYF | TGTGCCAGCAGCGTTGGATACGAGCAGTACTTC
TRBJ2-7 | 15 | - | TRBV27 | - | CASSRGDRRPYEQYF | TGTGCCAGCAGTCGGGGGGACAGGCGACCCTACGAGCAGTACTTC
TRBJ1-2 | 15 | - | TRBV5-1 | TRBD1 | CASSLKGQGVNGYTF | TGCGCCAGCAGCTTGAAGGGACAGGGAGTAAATGGCTACACCTTC
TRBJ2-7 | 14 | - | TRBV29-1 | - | CSVLVKDKIYEQYF | TGCAGCGTTTTGGTGAAGGATAAAATCTACGAGCAGTACTTC
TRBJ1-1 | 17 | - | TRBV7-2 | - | CASSSIPISKVNTEAFF | TGTGCCAGCAGCTCGATTCCGATCAGCAAGGTGAACACTGAAGCTTTCTTT
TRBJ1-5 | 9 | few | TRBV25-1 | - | CAAGWPQHF | TGTGCGGCGGGCTGGCCCCAGCATTTT